These 8 T cell receptor beta chains were all obtained from the same sample, sequenced in a study of T cells after posttransplantation cyclophosphamide. The method was immunoSEQ multiplex PCR; TCRdb's version includes in-frame clones alone and lacks a portion of them. Recorded here are 25,000 to 30,000 clones, none singletons. Sequencing input: PBMCs. All receptors come from a woman aged 55-70 years in good health, CMV-negative, and a related stem cell transplant donor.

The chain combines TRBV19 with TRBJ1-6; no clear D. The CDR3 length is 15 residues. Between the trimmed V and J ends, which lost 0 bases and 4 bases, there was a span of 7 bases. CDR1 is LNHDA, CDR2 SQIVND, per germline (reference sequence). CDR3 in amino acids: CASSIDGQYNSPLHF. The CDR3, as DNA: TGTGCCAGTAGTATAGATGGTCAGTATAATTCACCCCTCCACTTT.

The table lists this clone with many counts. This chain links TRBV12-3 or TRBV12-4 with TRBJ1-2; D is perhaps TRBD1 (5 bases). Trimming took off 3 bases at V and 6 bases at J, with 11 bases between the two ends. CDR3 length: 13 residues. CDR3 bases: TGTGCCAGCAGTTTCGAGGGGCGGAATGGCTACACCTTC. Its translation: CASSFEGRNGYTF.

This clone is large within its sample. The gene calls are TRBV10-3 and TRBJ2-2, with 11 bases identical to TRBD2. V lost 1 base to trimming and J lost 2 bases; unmatched junction nucleotides: 3. This CDR3 contains 17 residues. Germline loops: CDR1 ENHRY, CDR2 SYGVKD. CDR3 coding DNA: TGTGCCATCAGTGAGTTAGCGGGGGGGCCTAACACCGGGGAGCTGTTTTTT. Encoded protein: CAISELAGGPNTGELFF.

The sample holds many counts of this clone. The J gene is TRBJ1-2, the V gene TRBV19, with D perhaps matching TRBD1 (6 bases). The CDR3 length is 14 residues. V lost 6 bases and J 5 bases, leaving 16 bases between the germline ends. CDR1 is LNHDA and CDR2 is SQIVND in the germline V gene (reference sequence). The CDR3 bases are TGTGCCAGTAGAGGATCCGGGACACCTTATGGCTACACCTTC. Translating it yields CASRGSGTPYGYTF.

This clone came up many times. This chain joins TRBV10-3 and TRBJ2-1; 10 bases map to TRBD2. Germline CDR1 ENHRY, CDR2 SYGVKD. V shed 3 bases, J shed 3 bases, and the junction held 2 bases outside the gene matches. CDR3 length equals 15 residues. The CDR3 protein is CAISDASGSYNEQFF. CDR3 nucleotide sequence: TGTGCCATCAGTGACGCTAGCGGGAGCTACAATGAGCAGTTCTTC.

This clone was counted many times. The genes are TRBV30 and TRBJ2-2, with 7 bases aligning to TRBD2. V was pared by 3 bases and J by 0 bases, with 10 bases of the junction left unmatched. The germline V gene has CDR1 GTSNPN and CDR2 SVGIG (reference sequence). The CDR3 has 17 amino acids. The CDR3 bases are TGTGCCTGGAGGGTGACAGTGAGCGGGACGAACACCGGGGAGCTGTTTTTT. The encoded protein is CAWRVTVSGTNTGELFF.

This clone was seen a handful of times. DNA for the CDR3: TGTGCCAGCAGTTACTCGAACAGGGTTATCGATGAGCAGTTCTTC. This encodes CASSYSNRVIDEQFF. The chain links TRBV6-2 or TRBV6-3 to TRBJ2-1, with a possible D match to TRBD1 (6 bases). Germline lookup yields CDR1 MNHEY and CDR2 SVGEGT. The V gene lost 0 bases and the J gene lost 8 bases, with 14 bases spanning the gap. CDR3 length: 15 amino acids.

Ten or more counts support this clone. The genes are TRBV12-3 or TRBV12-4 and TRBJ1-4; 7 bases map to TRBD1. This CDR3 comprises 14 residues. V trimming: 3 bases; J trimming: 8 bases; junction bases outside the gene matches: 6. CDR3 nucleotides: TGTGCCAGCAGTTTTGGACAGGCGGACGAAAAACTGTTTTTT. Translation: CASSFGQADEKLFF.